This TCR beta chain is drawn from a study of blood T cell repertoires in COVID-19. About the study: Sources were T cells, B-cell-depleted T cells, or PBMCs; the material itself was cDNA or gDNA.

The V and J ends lost 3 bases and 3 bases respectively, with 3 bases between them. This CDR3 has 11 amino acids. CDR1 and CDR2 (germline): WNHNN, SYGVQD (reference sequence). This clone is a singleton in its sample. Profiled with immunoSEQ multiplex PCR; TCRdb holds only in-frame clones, not every one. The sample has a few hundred thousand clones, about 84% seen once. Participant-given clinical history determined each cohort assignment. Sequenced sample: PBMCs or T cells enriched from blood (not recorded which). This clonotype was sampled from a woman in her 40s with acute COVID-19. The gene calls are TRBV10-1 and TRBJ2-7, with unresolved D. CDR3 loop: CASSDSYEQYF. CDR3 DNA: TGCGCCAGCAGTGACAGCTACGAGCAGTACTTC.